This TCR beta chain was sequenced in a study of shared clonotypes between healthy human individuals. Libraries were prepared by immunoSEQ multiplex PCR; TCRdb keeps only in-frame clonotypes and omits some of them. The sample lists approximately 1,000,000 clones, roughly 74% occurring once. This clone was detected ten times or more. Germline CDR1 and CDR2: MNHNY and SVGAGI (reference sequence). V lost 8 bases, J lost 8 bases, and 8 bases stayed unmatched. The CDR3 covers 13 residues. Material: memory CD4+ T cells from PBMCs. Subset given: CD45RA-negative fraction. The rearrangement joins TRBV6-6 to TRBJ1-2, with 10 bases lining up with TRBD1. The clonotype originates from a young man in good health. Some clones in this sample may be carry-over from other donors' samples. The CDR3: CASRRGQGNGYTF. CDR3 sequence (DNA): TGTGCCAGCCGGCGGGGACAGGGGAACGGCTACACCTTC.